This paragraph reports one T cell receptor (beta chain). V lost 3 bases, J lost 8 bases, and 16 bases lay in between. Germline V lookup: CDR1 GTSNPN, CDR2 SVGIG (reference sequence). The CDR3 runs to 14 residues. These data originate in a study of blood T cell repertoires in COVID-19. For the study at large: The cDNA or gDNA used as material had been derived from T cells, B-cell-depleted T cells, or PBMCs.

Original analysis: Researchers report that nucleated cell counts were estimated from reference gene primer amplification. The method was immunoSEQ multiplex PCR; TCRdb's version includes in-frame clones alone and lacks a portion of them. The D gene and trimming were derived from the DNA, and the V and J assignments and clone size from that table. The sample has about 120,000 clones, roughly 79% seen once. The sequenced sample was peripheral blood. V and J are TRBV30 and TRBJ1-4; D is ambiguous. The source of this sequence is a human donor in a cohort sampled during active COVID-19. The CDR3 spells CAWSPGNGWEKLFF. The CDR3 region has the DNA TGTGCCTGGAGCCCCGGGAACGGGTGGGAAAAACTGTTTTTT.